This T cell receptor (beta chain) was obtained from a study of shared T cell receptors in the human thymus. CDR1 and CDR2 from the germline V gene are WSHSY and SAAADI. This CDR3 comprises 14 residues. With V trimmed by 7 bases and J by 6 bases, 10 bases remained unmatched. Method: immunoSEQ multiplex PCR; TCRdb's copy keeps in-frame clones and lacks some. The repertoire consists of approximately 490,000 clones, with around three quarters occurring once and the leading ten covering more than 0.01%. These sequences were also reported in another study, on human thymus T cells. Turning to that study: Corrective cardiac surgery supplied the resected thymus tissue. Thymic TCR repertoires of unrelated people reportedly overlapped highly.

The chain is built from TRBV10-2 and TRBJ2-3; 7 positions match TRBD2. The sequencing sample was made of thymocytes. This clonotype was sampled from a boy under three years old with a congenital heart defect. The chain's CDR3 is CASNWREGRDTQYF. The DNA for the CDR3 is TGCGCCAGCAATTGGAGGGAGGGACGGGATACGCAGTATTTT.